Listed below are T cell receptor beta chains from one sample, sequenced in a study of OX40 agonist ivuxolimab in advanced cancers. The data were produced by immunoSEQ multiplex PCR, yet TCRdb's version contains in-frame clones alone and is incomplete. This sample has roughly 73,000 clones, with around nine tenths found just once. Material: CD4+ or CD8+ T cells sorted from blood, obtained in a trial of the OX40 agonist ivuxolimab. The receptors shown here come from an adult with an advanced solid tumor such as melanoma, head and neck, liver or kidney cancer. CDR3s include the opening cysteine and the closing phenylalanine or tryptophan. The order of the fields is J gene, D gene, clone size, V gene, CDR3 protein. A D gene is named only where the DNA matches it firmly. Not all rows give a size; the values are once, few, many and, for expanded clones, a class.

TRBJ2-1	-	few	TRBV15	CATSATGAAFF
TRBJ1-2	-	-	TRBV28	CASSFLPKDYGYTF
TRBJ2-1	-	-	TRBV5-1	CASSLGYSSYNEQFF
TRBJ2-1	TRBD1	-	TRBV5-1	CASSGGTGMSSYNEQFF
TRBJ1-3	-	-	TRBV5-6	CASSFPGGGTIYF
TRBJ1-1	-	-	TRBV18	CASSPPMGEAFF
TRBJ2-3	TRBD1	-	TRBV2	CASTGQVRDTQYF
TRBJ1-2	-	-	TRBV6-5	CASSDRIGYTF
TRBJ1-4	-	-	TRBV10-2	CASSGRTEGEKLFF
TRBJ1-1	-	few	TRBV30	CAWSAGRNTEAFF
TRBJ1-1	-	-	TRBV5-6	CASSLRRGTEAFF
TRBJ1-1	-	few	TRBV25-1	CASSEGGWDTEAFF
TRBJ2-1	-	-	TRBV7-2	CASSLRSFVNEQFF
TRBJ2-3	TRBD2	-	TRBV7-2	CASSLGTSVSTDTQYF
TRBJ1-5	TRBD1	-	TRBV4-1	CASSQAQGSVNQPQHF
TRBJ2-7	TRBD2	-	TRBV5-1	CASSLTSGALYEQYF
TRBJ1-5	-	-	TRBV6-1	CASGDPSYQPQHF
TRBJ2-3	TRBD2	-	TRBV2	CASRPLAGGSDTQYF
TRBJ2-7	TRBD1	-	TRBV5-1	CASSSGQGSSYEQYF
TRBJ1-2	TRBD1	-	TRBV2	CATPDRNYGYTF
TRBJ2-1	TRBD2	-	TRBV28	CASSSRGRADNEQFF
TRBJ2-3	TRBD2	-	TRBV4-1	CASSQAWPGLAGGRGPDTQYF
TRBJ2-6	TRBD1	-	TRBV4-2	CASSQLLGTAQSLPSGANVLTF
TRBJ2-1	TRBD2	-	TRBV14	CASSPAGGQNEQFF
TRBJ2-3	-	-	TRBV4-2	CASSLTGGIADTQYF
TRBJ1-5	-	-	TRBV19	CASRQGNQPQHF
TRBJ1-1	-	-	TRBV7-9	CASSPGAFKGNTEAFF
TRBJ1-1	TRBD1	once	TRBV7-9	CASSLQGGTSTEAFF
TRBJ2-5	-	-	TRBV27	CATYRDLGETQYF
TRBJ1-1	-	-	TRBV7-9	CASSLQGVNTEAFF
TRBJ2-7	TRBD1	-	TRBV6-6	CASSRDRGKDYEQYF
TRBJ2-1	-	-	TRBV27	CASRGVSSYNEQFF
TRBJ1-5	-	-	TRBV19	CASRGGSGNQPQHF
TRBJ2-2	-	once	TRBV30	CAWSRAGDSGELFF
TRBJ1-5	-	-	TRBV19	CASSQQGSGQPQHF
TRBJ2-7	TRBD1	-	TRBV10-3	CAASGTGLYEQYF
TRBJ2-3	-	-	TRBV7-2	CASSPSREADTQYF
TRBJ2-6	-	-	TRBV7-2	CASSLAPSGANVLTF
TRBJ2-3	TRBD2	-	TRBV9	CASSAKRLADTSTDTQYF
TRBJ1-4	-	once	TRBV5-1	CASSLGTGSAEKLFF
TRBJ1-1	TRBD1	-	TRBV6-1	CASSERVTGGEAFF
TRBJ2-7	-	-	TRBV19	CASSKTGWEDEQYF
TRBJ1-5	-	-	TRBV19	CASSMGKGGGQPQHF